Following are 12 T cell receptor beta chains from one sample sequenced in a study of T cell repertoires and Cas9 in healthy adults. Profiled with immunoSEQ multiplex PCR; TCRdb holds only in-frame clones, not every one. The table lists 20,000 to 25,000 clones, roughly nine tenths of them singletons. Sequences were obtained from CD4+ effector T cells (CD127+, CD25-, CD137-, CD154-) from PBMCs; culture status not recorded. The receptors stem from a human donor in good health.

The V gene is TRBV7-3, the J gene TRBJ2-2; D call uncertain. The V end was cut by 5 bases, the J end by 1 base, with 5 bases between. CDR1 is SGHTA and CDR2 is FQGTGA in the germline V gene. The CDR3 spans 13 residues. The CDR3 reads CASSPGNTGELFF. The CDR3 coding sequence is TGTGCCAGCAGCCCAGGGAACACCGGGGAGCTGTTTTTT.

The rearrangement uses TRBV6-1 and TRBJ2-7; tentatively, D is TRBD1 (5 bases). In germline, CDR1 is MNHNS, CDR2 SASEGT. This CDR3 region has 13 residues. Trimming took 7 bases from V and 5 from J, leaving 15 bases between them. The CDR3 loop reads CASNKQDLDEQYF. The CDR3, as DNA: TGTGCCAGCAATAAACAGGATCTCGACGAGCAGTACTTC.

The chain uses TRBV2 and TRBJ2-5; D is possibly TRBD1 (5 bases). Trimming left V 6 bases short and J 6 bases short, with 11 bases between. The CDR3 is 12 residues long. Germline CDR1 SNHLY, CDR2 FYNNEI. CDR3 sequence reads: CASSPDTKTQYF. The CDR3 nucleotides read TGTGCCAGCAGCCCGGACACGAAGACCCAGTACTTC. Combining the CDR3 with reference TRBV2 and TRBJ2-5 gives the whole variable domain EPEVTQTPSHQVTQMGQEVILRCVPISNHLYFYWYRQILGQKVEFLVSFYNNEISEKSEIFDDQFSVERPDGSNFTLKIRSTKLEDSAMYFCASSPDTKTQYFGPGTRLLVL.

This chain uses TRBV14 with TRBJ2-7, with TRBD1 matching 7 bases. The trim removed 6 bases at V and 0 bases at J, leaving 8 bases unmatched. The CDR3 covers 15 residues. Per the germline V gene, CDR1 is SGHDN and CDR2 is FVKESK. The CDR3 DNA reads as TGTGCCAGCAGTCGAAACAGGGGAAGCTCCTACGAGCAGTACTTC. Translated, it gives CASSRNRGSSYEQYF.

V and J are TRBV10-1 and TRBJ2-7, with 13 bases identical to TRBD2. This CDR3 region has 14 residues. Germline V lookup: CDR1 WNHNN, CDR2 SYGVQD (reference sequence). V shed 5 bases, J shed 3 bases, and the junction held 1 base outside the gene matches. The CDR3 region is CASSRTSGGYEQYF. CDR3 sequence (DNA): TGCGCCAGCAGTCGGACTAGCGGGGGCTACGAGCAGTACTTC.

The rearrangement links TRBV11-2 to TRBJ1-2, with a possible D match to TRBD1 (6 bases). The CDR3 covers 14 residues. Trimming removed 1 base from V and 6 bases from J, with 12 bases in between. Per germline, CDR1 SGHAT and CDR2 FQNNGV. CDR3 region: CASSLVGGSDGYTF. The CDR3 bases are TGTGCCAGCAGCTTAGTAGGGGGGAGCGATGGCTACACCTTC.

The chain joins TRBV4-1 to TRBJ1-5, with D hard to call. CDR3 length: 15 residues. Trimming took off 4 bases at V and 9 bases at J, with 19 bases between the two ends. Germline loops: CDR1 MGHRA, CDR2 YSYEKL. The CDR3 here is CASSPGFRGPVPQHF. In DNA, the CDR3 is TGCGCCAGCAGCCCCGGGTTTCGAGGGCCGGTGCCCCAGCATTTT.

The rearrangement links TRBV7-6 to TRBJ1-6, with a possible D match to TRBD1 (5 bases). In germline, CDR1 is SGHVS, CDR2 FNYEAQ. Trimming pared 5 bases from V and 9 bases from J, leaving 17 bases between. This CDR3 contains 15 residues. CDR3 coding DNA: TGTGCCAGCAGCCCAAGGGTCTTTCAGGGTTCACCCCTCCACTTT. Encoded protein: CASSPRVFQGSPLHF. The full variable domain, completed using reference TRBV7-6 and TRBJ1-6, is GAGVSQSPRYKVTKRGQDVALRCDPISGHVSLYWYRQALGQGPEFLTYFNYEAQQDKSGLPNDRFSAERPEGSISTLTIQRTEQRDSAMYRCASSPRVFQGSPLHFGNGTRLTVT.

This sequence joins TRBV7-8 and TRBJ1-5; D remains unclear. The CDR3 runs 13 residues. V gave up 2 bases and J gave up 0 bases, with 2 bases separating them. CDR1 SGHVS and CDR2 FQNEAQ come from the germline V gene. The CDR3 DNA is TGTGCCAGCAGCTTAAGTAGCAATCAGCCCCAGCATTTT. This translates into CASSLSSNQPQHF.

CDR3 coding DNA: TGTGCCAGTTCTGCGGCGGAGGGCAATCAGCCCCAGCATTTT. It translates to CASSAAEGNQPQHF. This rearrangement joins TRBV18 to TRBJ1-5; D is uncertain. The germline CDR1 and CDR2 sequences are KGHSH and LQKENI. V was pared by 9 bases and J by 2 bases, with 14 bases between. CDR3 length: 14 amino acids.

This clone was detected a few times. This chain links TRBV6-6 with TRBJ2-7, with 8 bases lining up with TRBD2. This CDR3 contains 14 residues. CDR1 is MNHNY and CDR2 is SVGAGI in the germline V gene (reference sequence). J gave up 5 bases and V 2 bases, and 5 bases lay outside the gene matches. The CDR3 region is CASSYPSGRDEQYF. The CDR3, as DNA: TGTGCCAGCAGTTACCCTAGCGGGCGGGACGAGCAGTACTTC.

The chain employs TRBV6-1 and TRBJ1-6; D remains ambiguous. The length of the CDR3 is 11 residues. Germline CDR1 and CDR2: MNHNS and SASEGT. The germline V and J ends were trimmed by 6 bases and 7 bases, with 4 bases remaining between them. The CDR3: CASRENSPLHF. The DNA of the CDR3 is TGTGCCAGCAGGGAGAATTCACCCCTCCACTTT.